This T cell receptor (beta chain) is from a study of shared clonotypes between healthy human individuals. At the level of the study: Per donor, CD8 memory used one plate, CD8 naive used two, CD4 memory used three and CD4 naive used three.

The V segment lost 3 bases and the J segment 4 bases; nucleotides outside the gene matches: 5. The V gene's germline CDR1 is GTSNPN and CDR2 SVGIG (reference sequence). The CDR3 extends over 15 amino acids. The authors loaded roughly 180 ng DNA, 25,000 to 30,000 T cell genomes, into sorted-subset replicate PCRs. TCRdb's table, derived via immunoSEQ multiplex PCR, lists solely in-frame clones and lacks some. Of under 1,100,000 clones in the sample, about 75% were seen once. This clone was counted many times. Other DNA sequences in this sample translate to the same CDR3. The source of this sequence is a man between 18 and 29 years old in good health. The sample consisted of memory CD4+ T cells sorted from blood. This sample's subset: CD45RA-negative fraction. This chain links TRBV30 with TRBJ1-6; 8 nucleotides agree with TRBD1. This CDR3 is CAWRNRDRYNSPLHF. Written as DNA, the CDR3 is TGTGCCTGGAGAAACCGGGACAGGTATAATTCACCCCTCCACTTT.